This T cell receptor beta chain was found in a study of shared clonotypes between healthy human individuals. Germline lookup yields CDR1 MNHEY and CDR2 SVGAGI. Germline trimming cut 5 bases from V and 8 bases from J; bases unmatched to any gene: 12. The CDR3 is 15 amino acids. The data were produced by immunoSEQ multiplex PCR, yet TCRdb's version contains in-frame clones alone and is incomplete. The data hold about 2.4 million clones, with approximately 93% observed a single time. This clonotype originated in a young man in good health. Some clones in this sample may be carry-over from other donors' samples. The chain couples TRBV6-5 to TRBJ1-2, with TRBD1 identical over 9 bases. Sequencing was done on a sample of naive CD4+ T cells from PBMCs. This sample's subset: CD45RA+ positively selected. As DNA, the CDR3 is TGTGCCAGCAGTGCACCGGGACAGGGTTTGGGGGGCTACACCTTC. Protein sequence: CASSAPGQGLGGYTF.